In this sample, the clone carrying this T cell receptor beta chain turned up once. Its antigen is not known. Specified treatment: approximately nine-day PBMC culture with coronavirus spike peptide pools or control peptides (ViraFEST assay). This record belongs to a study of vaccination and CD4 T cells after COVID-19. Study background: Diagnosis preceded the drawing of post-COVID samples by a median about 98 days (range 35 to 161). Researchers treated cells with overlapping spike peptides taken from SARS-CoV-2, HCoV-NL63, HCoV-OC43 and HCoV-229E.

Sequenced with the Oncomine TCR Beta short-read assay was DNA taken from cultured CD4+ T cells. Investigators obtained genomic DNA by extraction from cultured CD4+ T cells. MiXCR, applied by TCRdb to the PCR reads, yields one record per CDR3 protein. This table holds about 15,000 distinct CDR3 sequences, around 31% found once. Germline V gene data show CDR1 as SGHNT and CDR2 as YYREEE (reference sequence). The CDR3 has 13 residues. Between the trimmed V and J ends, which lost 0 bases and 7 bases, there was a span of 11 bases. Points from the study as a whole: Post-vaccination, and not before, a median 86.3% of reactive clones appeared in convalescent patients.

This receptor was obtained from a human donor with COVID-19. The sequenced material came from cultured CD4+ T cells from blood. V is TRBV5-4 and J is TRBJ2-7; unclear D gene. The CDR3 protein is CASSLDGVGEQYF. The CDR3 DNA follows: TGTGCCAGCAGCTTGGACGGAGTGGGGGAGCAGTACTTC.